What follows is one T cell receptor (beta chain) and its context. The table came from immunoSEQ multiplex PCR; TCRdb's copy has only in-frame clones and leaves some out. This sample yields hundreds of thousands of clones, of which around four fifths are seen a single time; about a sixth belongs to the top ten. This entry is derived from a study of blood T cell repertoires in COVID-19. Study details: Sample material is recorded as cDNA or gDNA derived from T cells, B-cell-depleted T cells, or PBMCs.

The CDR3 runs 14 residues. Trimming took 4 bases from V and 3 from J, leaving 13 bases between them. The V gene's germline CDR1 is SGHNT and CDR2 YYREEE (reference sequence). The TCR comes from an elderly woman with active or convalescent COVID-19. The material sequenced was peripheral blood. V and J are TRBV5-4 and TRBJ1-1; no reliable D call. CDR3 sequence reads: CASSRPLPDTEAFF. CDR3 coding DNA: TGTGCCAGCAGCCGCCCCCTTCCAGACACTGAAGCTTTCTTT.